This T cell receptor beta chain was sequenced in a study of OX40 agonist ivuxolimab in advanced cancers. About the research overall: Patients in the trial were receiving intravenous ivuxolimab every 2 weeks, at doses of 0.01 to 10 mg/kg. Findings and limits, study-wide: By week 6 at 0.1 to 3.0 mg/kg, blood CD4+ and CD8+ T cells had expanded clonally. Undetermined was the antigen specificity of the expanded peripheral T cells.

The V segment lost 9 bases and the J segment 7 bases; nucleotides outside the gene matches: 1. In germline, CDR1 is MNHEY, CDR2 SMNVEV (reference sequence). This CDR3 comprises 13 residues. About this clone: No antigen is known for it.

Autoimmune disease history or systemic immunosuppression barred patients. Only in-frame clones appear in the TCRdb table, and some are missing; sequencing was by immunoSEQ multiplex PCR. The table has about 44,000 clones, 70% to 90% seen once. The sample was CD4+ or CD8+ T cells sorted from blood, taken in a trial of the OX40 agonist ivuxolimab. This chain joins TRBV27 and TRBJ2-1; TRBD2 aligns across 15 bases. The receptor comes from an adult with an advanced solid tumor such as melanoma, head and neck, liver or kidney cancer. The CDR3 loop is CASGTSGGNEQFF. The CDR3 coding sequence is TGTGCCAGTGGGACTAGCGGGGGGAATGAGCAGTTCTTC.